These 5 T cell receptor beta chains were sequenced from one sample in a study of cytomegalovirus exposure and HLA in healthy donors. Researchers ran the PCR with 60 Vbeta and 13 Jbeta primers. Sequencing was performed with immunoSEQ multiplex PCR; in TCRdb, only in-frame clones are kept and a portion is missing. The table records 85,000 to 130,000 clones, roughly 9.1% of them present only once. The sequenced material came from PBMCs. The receptors come from a man in his forties in good health and CMV-seropositive.

This clone was counted a few times. The rearrangement uses TRBV5-4 and TRBJ1-1; TRBD1 matches 7 bases. Germline values: CDR1 SGHNT, CDR2 YYREEE (reference sequence). J gave up 8 bases and V 0 bases, and 4 bases lay outside the gene matches. The CDR3 extends over 13 amino acids. CDR3 sequence reads: CASSLGTGQEAFF. CDR3 DNA sequence: TGTGCCAGCAGCTTGGGGACAGGACAGGAAGCTTTCTTT.

This chain joins TRBV4-2 and TRBJ2-5; D might be TRBD2 (5 bases). Trimming cost V 1 base and J 4 bases, with 16 bases left between them. Looked up from germline, CDR1 is LGHNA and CDR2 is YNFKEQ. The CDR3 totals 16 residues. The CDR3 bases are TGTGCCAGCAGCCAAGCCGGCTTCGATGAGGGAGAGACCCAGTACTTC. Amino acid sequence: CASSQAGFDEGETQYF.

This clone was counted a few times. The gene calls are TRBV6-6 and TRBJ2-3, with 8 nucleotides matching TRBD2. The trim removed 3 bases at V and 5 bases at J, leaving 7 bases unmatched. Germline CDR1 MNHNY, CDR2 SVGAGI (reference sequence). The CDR3 extends over 15 amino acids. The CDR3 is CASSYPAGAGDTQYF. In DNA, the CDR3 is TGTGCCAGCAGTTATCCAGCGGGAGCGGGAGATACGCAGTATTTT.

The sample holds a few counts of this clone. The chain carries TRBV5-6 and TRBJ1-2, with D unresolved. CDR3 size: 15 residues. Germline lookup yields CDR1 SGHDT and CDR2 YYEEEE. The germline V and J ends were trimmed by 5 bases and 0 bases, with 14 bases remaining between them. The CDR3 region has the DNA TGTGCCAGCAGAATGGCGGGGTGGACTAACTATGGCTACACCTTC. Encoded protein: CASRMAGWTNYGYTF. Looking up the rest from reference TRBV5-6 and TRBJ1-2 gives the full variable domain: DAGVTQSPTHLIKTRGQQVTLRCSPKSGHDTVSWYQQALGQGPQFIFQYYEEEERQRGNFPDRFSGHQFPNYSSELNVNALLLGDSALYLCASRMAGWTNYGYTFGSGTRLTVV.

This chain uses TRBV13 with TRBJ2-1; 12 bases line up with TRBD2. This CDR3 contains 17 residues. From germline, CDR1 is PRHDT and CDR2 FYEKMQ (reference sequence). The V and J ends lost 5 bases and 2 bases, in that order; junction bases with no gene match: 7. CDR3 residues: CASSTRTSGKAYNEQFF. CDR3 DNA: TGTGCCAGCAGCACCCGGACTAGCGGGAAGGCCTACAATGAGCAGTTCTTC. Together with reference TRBV13 and TRBJ2-1, the CDR3 gives the full variable domain: AAGVIQSPRHLIKEKRETATLKCYPIPRHDTVYWYQQGPGQDPQFLISFYEKMQSDKGSIPDRFSAQQFSDYHSELNMSSLELGDSALYFCASSTRTSGKAYNEQFFGPGTRLTVL.